What follows are 18 T cell receptor beta chains derived from one specimen sequenced in a study of cytomegalovirus exposure and HLA in healthy donors. It was with 60 Vbeta and 13 Jbeta primers that the PCR ran. Method: immunoSEQ multiplex PCR; TCRdb's copy keeps in-frame clones and lacks some. The sample has over 200,000 clones, nearly 80% seen once. The sequenced sample was PBMCs. These receptor sequences come from a male donor in good health and CMV-seronegative.

The CDR3 here is CASSDARKLNTEAFF. The CDR3 DNA reads TGTGCCAGCAGTGATGCGAGGAAATTGAACACTGAAGCTTTCTTT. V and J are TRBV6-1 and TRBJ1-1; D uncertain. In germline, CDR1 is MNHNS, CDR2 SASEGT. V was cut by 3 bases and J by 0 bases, with 11 bases left in between. The CDR3 runs to 15 residues.

The genes are TRBV5-1 and TRBJ2-5, with a possible D match to TRBD1 (6 bases). The CDR3 sequence is 14 residues long. Per the germline V gene, CDR1 is SGHRS and CDR2 is YFSETQ. V was clipped by 2 bases and J by 4 bases, with 12 bases between them. The CDR3, as DNA: TGCGCCAGCAGCTTACAGGGTCTCTCAGAGACCCAGTACTTC. Encoded protein: CASSLQGLSETQYF.

The chain employs TRBV6-1 and TRBJ2-3; tentative D call: TRBD1 (5 bases). Trimming stripped 7 bases from V and 4 bases from J, with 12 bases between. The V gene's germline CDR1 is MNHNS and CDR2 SASEGT. The CDR3 contains 13 residues. CDR3 region: CASTGFGSDTQYF. In DNA, the CDR3 is TGTGCCAGCACAGGGTTCGGATCAGATACGCAGTATTTT.

In its sample, this clone was seen a few times. The chain recombines TRBV6-1 with TRBJ2-3; perhaps TRBD1 as D (5 bases). The V and J ends lost 3 bases and 2 bases respectively, with 12 bases between them. From germline, CDR1 is MNHNS and CDR2 SASEGT. CDR3 length equals 15 residues. As DNA, the CDR3 is TGTGCCAGCAGTGAGAGGAAGGGGAACACAGATACGCAGTATTTT. Protein sequence: CASSERKGNTDTQYF.

The chain joins TRBV5-4 to TRBJ1-1; 7 bases agree with TRBD1. V was pared by 3 bases and J by 6 bases, with 5 bases of the junction left unmatched. Germline CDR1 reads SGHNT; CDR2 reads YYREEE (reference sequence). This CDR3 contains 13 residues. This CDR3 reads CASSSYRGPEAFF. CDR3 coding DNA: TGTGCCAGCAGCTCCTACAGGGGCCCTGAAGCTTTCTTT.

The genes are TRBV4-1 and TRBJ2-7; 9 bases align to TRBD2. The CDR3 loop spans 16 amino acids. Germline V CDR1 and CDR2: MGHRA, YSYEKL. The V gene end was trimmed by 1 base and the J gene end by 2 bases; junction bases not matched to a gene: 6. The CDR3 loop reads CASSQGASGVAYEQYF. The CDR3 nucleotides are TGCGCCAGCAGCCAAGGGGCTAGCGGGGTAGCCTACGAGCAGTACTTC.

The chain is built from TRBV5-6 and TRBJ1-5, with unresolved D. The germline V gene encodes CDR1 SGHDT and CDR2 YYEEEE. V lost 2 bases and J 2 bases, leaving 8 bases between the germline ends. The CDR3 consists of 14 residues. The CDR3 region has the DNA TGTGCCAGCAGCTTCTTGGCGGGCAATCAGCCCCAGCATTTT. Its translation: CASSFLAGNQPQHF.

The rearrangement links TRBV6-1 to TRBJ2-6; perhaps TRBD2 as D (6 bases). The V and J ends lost 8 bases and 0 bases respectively, with 11 bases between them. The CDR3 is made up of 15 amino acids. Germline V gene sequence: CDR1 MNHNS, CDR2 SASEGT. The CDR3 spells CASRRENSGANVLTF. CDR3 sequence (DNA): TGTGCCAGCCGGAGGGAAAACTCTGGGGCCAACGTCCTGACTTTC.

The chain combines TRBV14 with TRBJ2-2; TRBD2 matches at 10 bases. Germline trimming cut 5 bases from V and 6 bases from J; bases unmatched to any gene: 6. The CDR3 spans 15 residues. CDR1 and CDR2 from the germline V gene are SGHDN and FVKESK. CDR3 sequence (DNA): TGTGCCAGCAGCAACCTAGCGGGAGTTGCCGGGGAGCTGTTTTTT. It codes for CASSNLAGVAGELFF.

This chain uses TRBV7-9 with TRBJ1-5; 8 bases map to TRBD1. There are 17 residues in the CDR3. V shed 3 bases and J 0 bases; nucleotides not matched to a gene: 7. CDR1 SEHNR and CDR2 FQNEAQ come from the germline V gene (reference sequence). The CDR3 sequence: CASSLRTGRYSNQPQHF. CDR3 coding DNA: TGTGCCAGCAGCTTGAGGACAGGGCGCTATAGCAATCAGCCCCAGCATTTT.

This clone was found a few times. This chain links TRBV7-3 with TRBJ2-3, with TRBD2 matching over 10 bases. CDR3 size: 14 residues. Germline V CDR1 and CDR2: SGHTA, FQGTGA. V lost 2 bases, J lost 5 bases, and 1 base stayed unmatched. In DNA, the CDR3 is TGTGCCAGCAGCTTAGGACTAGCGGTAGATACGCAGTATTTT. Its translation is CASSLGLAVDTQYF.

The rearrangement joins TRBV6-5 to TRBJ2-2; D might be TRBD2 (5 bases). The V end was cut by 0 bases, the J end by 4 bases, with 12 bases between. This CDR3 is built from 16 residues. Germline CDR1 reads MNHEY; CDR2 reads SVGAGI. This CDR3 is CASSYSPGLATGELFF. CDR3 nucleotide sequence: TGTGCCAGCAGTTACTCGCCGGGGTTAGCCACCGGGGAGCTGTTTTTT.

The chain is built from TRBV15 and TRBJ2-1; TRBD1 aligns across 8 bases. The V gene's germline CDR1 is LNHNV and CDR2 YYDKDF (reference sequence). V was clipped by 1 base and J by 8 bases; unmatched bases: 4. CDR3 length: 14 residues. The CDR3 region is CATSRGQGKDEQFF. CDR3 in DNA: TGTGCCACCAGCAGAGGACAGGGGAAGGATGAGCAGTTCTTC.

This chain joins TRBV30 and TRBJ1-3, with D unclear. Trimming shortened V by 4 bases and J by 0 bases, and 4 bases separated the two germline ends. Germline loops: CDR1 GTSNPN, CDR2 SVGIG (reference sequence). This CDR3 has 12 amino acids. CDR3 nucleotide sequence: TGTGCCTGGACCCTCTCTGGAAACACCATATATTTT. It encodes CAWTLSGNTIYF.

This clone has more than one count but fewer than ten. V usage is TRBV5-4 and J usage is TRBJ1-1, with 9 positions matching TRBD1. The CDR3 sequence is 15 residues long. The ends lost 3 bases at V and 5 bases at J; junction bases unmatched: 8. CDR1 is SGHNT, CDR2 YYREEE, per germline (reference sequence). CDR3 protein: CASSSWGQGGTEAFF. CDR3 DNA sequence: TGTGCCAGCAGCTCTTGGGGACAGGGAGGAACTGAAGCTTTCTTT.

This clone was seen only a few times. J is TRBJ1-2 and V is TRBV7-2; 8 bases fit TRBD1. The CDR3 covers 13 residues. Germline trimming cut 2 bases from V and 7 bases from J; bases unmatched to any gene: 3. The V gene's germline CDR1 is SGHTA and CDR2 FQGNSA. As DNA, the CDR3 is TGTGCCAGCAGCTTACAGGGGGCCAGTGGCTACACCTTC. Translated, it gives CASSLQGASGYTF.

This chain joins TRBV19 and TRBJ1-4; 8 nucleotides match TRBD1. The J segment lost 4 bases and the V segment lost 7 bases, leaving 8 bases of the junction unmatched. Germline assignment: CDR1 LNHDA and CDR2 SQIVND (reference sequence). The CDR3 length is 15 residues. CDR3 sequence (DNA): TGTGCCAGTAAAATCGGACAGGGCTTTAATGAAAAACTGTTTTTT. It is translated as CASKIGQGFNEKLFF.

This chain connects TRBV15 to TRBJ2-5; a possible D gene is TRBD2 (5 bases). Germline lookup yields CDR1 LNHNV and CDR2 YYDKDF (reference sequence). This CDR3 comprises 14 residues. Trimming took 0 bases from V and 2 from J, leaving 7 bases between them. For the CDR3, the DNA is TGTGCCACCAGCAGAGATCCGGGGCAAGAGACCCAGTACTTC. It translates to CATSRDPGQETQYF.